This T cell receptor (beta chain) was retrieved from a study of blood T cell repertoires in COVID-19. Overall study context: Sites in the United States, Italy and Spain provided acute and convalescent COVID-19 samples. Sources were T cells, B-cell-depleted T cells, or PBMCs; the material itself was cDNA or gDNA.

Losses at the gene ends were 7 bases for V and 8 bases for J; bases not matched to a gene: 14. The CDR3 runs 15 residues. Germline V gives CDR1 LNHDA, CDR2 SQIVND (reference sequence). TCRdb's table, derived via immunoSEQ multiplex PCR, lists solely in-frame clones and lacks some. The data contain 250,000 or so clones, about 85% of them seen just once; the ten biggest clones take up approximately 6.3%. This sequence joins TRBV19 and TRBJ1-2, with 9 nucleotides matching TRBD1. The TCR was taken from a woman aged 55-70 years with active or convalescent COVID-19. Specimen: peripheral blood. CDR3 protein: CASTPPGTGRGGYTF. Written as DNA, the CDR3 is TGTGCCAGTACCCCTCCCGGGACAGGGAGGGGAGGCTACACCTTC.